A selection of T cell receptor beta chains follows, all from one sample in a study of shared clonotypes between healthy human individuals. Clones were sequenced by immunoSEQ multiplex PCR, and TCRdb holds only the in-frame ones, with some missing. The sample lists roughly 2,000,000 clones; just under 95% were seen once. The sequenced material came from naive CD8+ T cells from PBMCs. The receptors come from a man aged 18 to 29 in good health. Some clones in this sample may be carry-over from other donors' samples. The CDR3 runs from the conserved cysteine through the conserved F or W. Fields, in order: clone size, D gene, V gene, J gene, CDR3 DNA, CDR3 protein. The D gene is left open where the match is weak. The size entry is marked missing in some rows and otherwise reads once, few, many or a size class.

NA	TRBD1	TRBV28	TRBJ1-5	TGTGCCAGCAGTCCTTTGAGTGGGACAGCAAGCAATCAGCCCCAGCATTTT	CASSPLSGTASNQPQHF
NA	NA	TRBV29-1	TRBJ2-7	TGCAGCGTTGAAGATCGAGGCCGGGGATACGAGCAGTACTTC	CSVEDRGRGYEQYF
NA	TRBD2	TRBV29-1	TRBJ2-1	TGCAGCGGAAGCGGGAGTGTGTCCTACAATGAGCAGTTCTTC	CSGSGSVSYNEQFF
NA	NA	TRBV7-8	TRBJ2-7	TGTGCCAGCAGCTTAGAGTGGGGGGAATCCTACGAGCAGTACTTC	CASSLEWGESYEQYF
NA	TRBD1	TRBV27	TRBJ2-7	TGTGCCAGCAGTCCTCCGTCAGGACAGGGTTTGACCTACGAGCAGTACTTC	CASSPPSGQGLTYEQYF
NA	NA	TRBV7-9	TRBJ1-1	TGTGCCAGCAGCTTAGGGGTCGGCGGAGAAGCTTTCTTT	CASSLGVGGEAFF
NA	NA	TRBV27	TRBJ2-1	TGTGCCAGCAGTTCCACCCCGGGACACCTATACAATGAGCAGTTCTTC	CASSSTPGHLYNEQFF
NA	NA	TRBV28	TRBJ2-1	TGTGCCAGCAGTTTGCGAGGGGTCCATGAGCAGTTCTTC	CASSLRGVHEQFF
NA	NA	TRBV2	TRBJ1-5	TGTGCCAGCAGTGAAGGGAATGAGGGAGCTCAGCCCCAGCATTTT	CASSEGNEGAQPQHF
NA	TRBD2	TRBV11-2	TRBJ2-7	TGTGCCAGCAGCTTTGGGACTAGCGTCTACGAGCAGTACTTC	CASSFGTSVYEQYF
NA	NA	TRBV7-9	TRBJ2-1	TGTGCCAGCAGCTCGTCGTGGGGGAGCTCCTACAATGAGCAGTTCTTC	CASSSSWGSSYNEQFF
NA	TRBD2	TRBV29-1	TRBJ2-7	TGCAGCGCAAGCCGGGACTACCAGCAGTACTTC	CSASRDYQQYF
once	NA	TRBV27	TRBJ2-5	TGTGCCAGCAGCCCCCAGGGAGTGAGGGGACAAGAGACCCAGTACTTC	CASSPQGVRGQETQYF
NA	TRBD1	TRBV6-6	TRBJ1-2	TGTGCCTCGGACAGGGGGGATGATGGCTACACCTTC	CASDRGDDGYTF
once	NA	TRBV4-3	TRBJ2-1	TGCGCCAGCAGCCAAGACGGCCTAGAGCTCTACAATGAGCAGTTCTTC	CASSQDGLELYNEQFF
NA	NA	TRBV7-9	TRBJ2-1	TGTGCCAGCAGCTTGCAAGAAAATGAGCAGTTCTTC	CASSLQENEQFF
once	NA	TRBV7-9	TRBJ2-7	TGTGCCAGCACCGGGAATTCAGGGAGGACTTACTACGAGCAGTACTTC	CASTGNSGRTYYEQYF